This TCR beta chain is from a study of blood T cell repertoires in COVID-19. The assay was immunoSEQ multiplex PCR, and TCRdb's table has in-frame clones only and misses some. The sample shows fewer than 250,000 clones, approximately 90% of them seen only once. This CDR3 contains 14 residues. CDR1 and CDR2 (germline): LNHDA, SQIVND (reference sequence). V lost 0 bases and J 11 bases, leaving 16 bases between the germline ends. Sequencing was done on a sample of peripheral blood. The origin of this receptor is a man aged 35 to 55 with acute or convalescent COVID-19. This sequence joins TRBV19 and TRBJ1-2; D ambiguous. CDR3 region: CASSIDRVGLGYTF. As DNA, the CDR3 is TGTGCCAGTAGTATAGATCGGGTGGGTCTGGGTTACACCTTC.